One and the same sample provided the 20 T cell receptor beta chains below, sequenced in a study of blood T cell repertoires in COVID-19. Using immunoSEQ multiplex PCR, the repertoire was profiled, and TCRdb retains in-frame clones only, with some absent. The table lists roughly 190,000 clones, 84% of them singletons. Source material: PBMCs or T cells enriched from blood (not recorded which). Every receptor here comes from a woman aged 25-40 years who had recovered from COVID-19.

V usage is TRBV11-2 and J usage is TRBJ1-2; D gene unclear. Germline assignment: CDR1 SGHAT and CDR2 FQNNGV. The ends were cut back, 2 bases at V and 5 bases at J, with 9 bases in the middle. The CDR3 is 13 residues long. CDR3 amino acids: CASSLSGEYGYTF. In DNA, the CDR3 is TGTGCCAGCAGCTTATCTGGGGAGTATGGCTACACCTTC. Looking up the rest from reference TRBV11-2 and TRBJ1-2 gives the full variable domain: EAGVAQSPRYKIIEKRQSVAFWCNPISGHATLYWYQQILGQGPKLLIQFQNNGVVDDSQLPKDRFSAERLKGVDSTLKIQPAKLEDSAVYLCASSLSGEYGYTFGSGTRLTVV.

In this sample, this clone turned up once. The V call is TRBV19, the J call TRBJ1-5; D is possibly TRBD1 (6 bases). CDR1 and CDR2 from the germline V gene are LNHDA and SQIVND (reference sequence). V gave up 2 bases and J gave up 3 bases, with 17 bases separating them. This CDR3 has 17 amino acids. CDR3 coding DNA: TGTGCCAGTAGTATAACACAGGGCTCTTTTACCAATCAGCCCCAGCATTTT. The encoded protein is CASSITQGSFTNQPQHF.

The chain employs TRBV10-2 and TRBJ1-2; 8 bases align to TRBD1. This CDR3 region has 15 residues. V lost 3 bases, J lost 1 base, and 4 bases stayed unmatched. Germline V gene sequence: CDR1 WSHSY, CDR2 SAAADI. CDR3 in amino acids: CASSDSDRDNYGYTF. In DNA form, the CDR3 reads TGCGCCAGCAGTGACTCGGACAGGGATAACTATGGCTACACCTTC.

V is TRBV9 and J is TRBJ1-6; 7 nucleotides agree with TRBD1. The junction had 17 bases not matched to a gene; V was cut back by 4 bases and J by 13 bases. Germline CDR1 is SGDLS and CDR2 is YYNGEE. The CDR3 contains 16 residues. The CDR3 sequence: CASSSLAGTVGSPLHF. CDR3 nucleotide sequence: TGTGCCAGCAGCTCCCTTGCGGGGACAGTGGGTTCTCCCCTCCACTTT.

The rearrangement links TRBV5-1 to TRBJ2-2; TRBD1 aligns across 9 bases. The CDR3 totals 16 residues. Trimming removed 4 bases from V and 5 bases from J; junction bases left unmatched: 9. The germline V gene encodes CDR1 SGHRS and CDR2 YFSETQ. CDR3 in amino acids: CASSPLGQGSTGELFF. CDR3 sequence (DNA): TGCGCCAGCAGCCCCCTGGGACAGGGTAGTACCGGGGAGCTGTTTTTT.

This chain uses TRBV27 with TRBJ1-1, with D possibly matching TRBD1 (6 bases). From germline, CDR1 is MNHEY and CDR2 SMNVEV (reference sequence). The V end was cut by 2 bases, the J end by 1 base, with 8 bases between. This CDR3 is 14 amino acids long. Written as DNA, the CDR3 is TGTGCCAGCAGTTTAGTGGGGGCGAACACTGAAGCTTTCTTT. Translating gives CASSLVGANTEAFF.

The chain combines TRBV3-1 (or the pseudogene TRBV3-2) with TRBJ2-2; possible D gene TRBD2, 6 bases. Germline values: CDR1 LGHDT, CDR2 YNNKEL (reference sequence). The CDR3 has 14 residues. Trimming took 4 bases from V and 5 from J, leaving 11 bases between them. Here the CDR3 reads CASSRGTRTGELFF. In nucleotides, the CDR3 is TGTGCCAGCAGCCGAGGGACTCGGACCGGGGAGCTGTTTTTT.

The V and J genes are TRBV3-1 (or the pseudogene TRBV3-2) and TRBJ2-4; 8 nucleotides agree with TRBD1. CDR3 length: 20 amino acids. Germline assignment: CDR1 LGHDT and CDR2 YNNKEL (reference sequence). The V and J ends lost 2 bases and 1 base, in that order; junction bases with no gene match: 16. In DNA, the CDR3 is TGTGCCAGCAGCCAATTCACAGGGGGAGTCGGTATATCGGCCAAAAACATTCAGTACTTC. Protein sequence: CASSQFTGGVGISAKNIQYF.

This chain joins TRBV11-2 and TRBJ2-2; 10 bases agree with TRBD1. The V segment lost 4 bases and the J segment 4 bases; nucleotides outside the gene matches: 6. The CDR3 is 16 amino acids. Germline V gene data show CDR1 as SGHAT and CDR2 as FQNNGV. CDR3 sequence (DNA): TGTGCCAGCAGCTCTCGACAGGGGGCCCTCACCGGGGAGCTGTTTTTT. Translated, it gives CASSSRQGALTGELFF. Variable domain in full (rest from reference TRBV11-2 and TRBJ2-2): EAGVAQSPRYKIIEKRQSVAFWCNPISGHATLYWYQQILGQGPKLLIQFQNNGVVDDSQLPKDRFSAERLKGVDSTLKIQPAKLEDSAVYLCASSSRQGALTGELFFGEGSRLTVL.

The V gene is TRBV5-1, the J gene TRBJ2-3, with a tentative D call TRBD2 (7 bases). The germline V gene encodes CDR1 SGHRS and CDR2 YFSETQ. The CDR3 totals 14 residues. The V end lost 7 bases, the J end lost 0 bases, and 12 bases lay between the germline ends. The CDR3 loop reads CASRGGPSTDTQYF. In nucleotides, the CDR3 is TGCGCCAGCCGCGGGGGCCCTAGCACAGATACGCAGTATTTT.

This chain joins TRBV15 and TRBJ1-2; no reliable D call. The germline CDR1 and CDR2 sequences are LNHNV and YYDKDF (reference sequence). V lost 4 bases, J lost 0 bases, and 9 bases lay in between. The CDR3 runs to 14 residues. CDR3 region: CATSNPVANYGYTF. The CDR3 DNA reads TGTGCCACCAGCAATCCCGTAGCTAACTATGGCTACACCTTC. Complete variable domain (other parts from reference TRBV15 and TRBJ1-2): DAMVIQNPRYQVTQFGKPVTLSCSQTLNHNVMYWYQQKSSQAPKLLFHYYDKDFNNEADTPDNFQSRRPNTSFCFLDIRSPGLGDTAMYLCATSNPVANYGYTFGSGTRLTVV.

Of note for this clone: Within the sample, other DNA sequences also encode this same CDR3. The J gene is TRBJ1-1, the V gene TRBV19; D may be TRBD1 (5 bases). The CDR3 is 13 residues long. Trimming took off 3 bases at V and 3 bases at J, with 8 bases between the two ends. Germline CDR1 is LNHDA and CDR2 is SQIVND (reference sequence). For the CDR3, the DNA is TGTGCCAGTAGTATGAAAGGGGACACTGAAGCTTTCTTT. Translating gives CASSMKGDTEAFF. Drawing the rest from reference TRBV19 and TRBJ1-1, the complete variable domain is DGGITQSPKYLFRKEGQNVTLSCEQNLNHDAMYWYRQDPGQGLRLIYYSQIVNDFQKGDIAEGYSVSREKKESFPLTVTSAQKNPTAFYLCASSMKGDTEAFFGQGTRLTVV.

This clone was detected only a few times. A junction boundary mismatches the germline segment, possibly from a read error. V usage is TRBV6-1 and J usage is TRBJ1-6, with no clear D. The CDR3 totals 18 residues. Germline V gene sequence: CDR1 MNHNS, CDR2 SASEGT. CDR3 in amino acids: CASREGTRTSSYNSPLHF. CDR3 DNA sequence: TGTGCCAGCAGAGAAGGAACCAGAACCAGCTCCTATAATTCACCCCTCCACTTT.

The rearrangement links TRBV5-1 to TRBJ1-5; TRBD1 agrees at 10 bases. Germline V gene sequence: CDR1 SGHRS, CDR2 YFSETQ. J was trimmed by 0 bases and V by 4 bases; bases with no gene match: 7. This CDR3 comprises 17 residues. The CDR3 nucleotides read TGCGCCAGCAGCGAAGGGACAGGGGCATATAGCAATCAGCCCCAGCATTTT. It is translated as CASSEGTGAYSNQPQHF.

The chain employs TRBV2 and TRBJ2-3; TRBD2 matches at 12 bases. Germline trimming cut 6 bases from V and 2 bases from J; bases unmatched to any gene: 3. This CDR3 comprises 15 residues. The V gene's germline CDR1 is SNHLY and CDR2 FYNNEI. For the CDR3, the DNA is TGTGCCAGCAGACTAGCGGGGGGACTCACAGATACGCAGTATTTT. Encoded protein: CASRLAGGLTDTQYF.

The chain joins TRBV20-1 to TRBJ2-2; tentatively, D is TRBD1 (5 bases). Trimming removed 3 bases at V and 1 base at J, with 9 bases between. Germline values: CDR1 DFQATT, CDR2 SNEGSKA (reference sequence). The CDR3 loop spans 14 amino acids. CDR3 in DNA: TGCAGTGCTAGTAAGGGGTTGAACACCGGGGAGCTGTTTTTT. It translates to CSASKGLNTGELFF.

This sequence joins TRBV6-5 and TRBJ2-5, with 10 nucleotides matching TRBD2. This CDR3 has 15 amino acids. CDR1 MNHEY and CDR2 SVGAGI come from the germline V gene. Trimming at V came to 5 bases and at J to 5 bases, leaving 8 bases not matched to a gene. In nucleotides, the CDR3 is TGTGCCAGCAGTAAATCCAGCGGGGGGGCCGAGACCCAGTACTTC. Amino acids: CASSKSSGGAETQYF.

The chain links TRBV28 to TRBJ2-1, with TRBD1 identical over 8 bases. Germline trimming cut 8 bases from V and 7 bases from J; bases unmatched to any gene: 7. Germline CDR1 and CDR2: MDHEN and SYDVKM. This CDR3 contains 13 residues. CDR3 loop: CASAGRGLNEQFF. CDR3 in DNA: TGTGCCAGCGCTGGCAGGGGGCTGAATGAGCAGTTCTTC.

The V and J genes are TRBV19 and TRBJ1-4; D uncertain. CDR1 is LNHDA and CDR2 is SQIVND in the germline V gene (reference sequence). This CDR3 region has 18 residues. With 1 base removed from V and 0 bases from J, the gap between germline ends came to 15 bases. CDR3 in amino acids: CASSIAVSGHATNEKLFF. Here the CDR3 DNA reads TGTGCCAGTAGTATAGCGGTCTCAGGTCATGCAACTAATGAAAAACTGTTTTTT.

The chain is built from TRBV6-4 and TRBJ2-5; D ambiguous. CDR1 and CDR2 from the germline V gene are MRHNA and SNTAGT. V was cut by 2 bases and J by 5 bases, with 15 bases left in between. This CDR3 comprises 15 residues. As DNA, the CDR3 is TGTGCCAGCAGTGACAGTGGCGGCGACCGGGAGACCCAGTACTTC. Translated, it gives CASSDSGGDRETQYF.